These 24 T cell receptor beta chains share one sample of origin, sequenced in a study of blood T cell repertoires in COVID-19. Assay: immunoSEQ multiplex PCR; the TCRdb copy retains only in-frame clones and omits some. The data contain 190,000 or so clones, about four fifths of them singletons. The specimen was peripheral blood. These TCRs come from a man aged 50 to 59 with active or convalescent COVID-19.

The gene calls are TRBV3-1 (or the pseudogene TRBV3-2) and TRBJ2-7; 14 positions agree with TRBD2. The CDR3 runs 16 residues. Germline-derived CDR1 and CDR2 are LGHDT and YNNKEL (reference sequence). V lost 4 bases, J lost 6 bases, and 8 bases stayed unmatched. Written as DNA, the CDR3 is TGTGCCAGCAGCCCAAGGACTAGCGGGGGGCGGGGCGAGCAGTACTTC. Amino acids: CASSPRTSGGRGEQYF.

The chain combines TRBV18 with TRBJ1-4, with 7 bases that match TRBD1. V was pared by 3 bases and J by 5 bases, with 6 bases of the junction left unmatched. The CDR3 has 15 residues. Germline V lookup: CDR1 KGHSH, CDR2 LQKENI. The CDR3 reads CASSPGTERNEKLFF. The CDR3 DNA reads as TGTGCCAGCTCACCGGGGACAGAACGGAATGAAAAACTGTTTTTT.

CDR3 DNA sequence: TGTGCCAGCAGCCAAGGGGGCCGGTCTGGCTACTTC. Its protein is CASSQGGRSGYF. The J gene is TRBJ2-7, the V gene TRBV3-1 (or the pseudogene TRBV3-2); TRBD1 might be the D (5 bases). Germline V gene data show CDR1 as LGHDT and CDR2 as YNNKEL (reference sequence). The length of the CDR3 is 12 residues. The ends were cut back, 1 base at V and 13 bases at J, with 14 bases in the middle.

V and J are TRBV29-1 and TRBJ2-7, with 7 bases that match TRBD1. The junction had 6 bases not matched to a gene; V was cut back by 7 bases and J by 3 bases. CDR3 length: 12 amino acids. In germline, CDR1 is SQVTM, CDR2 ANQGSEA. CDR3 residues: CSAGQTNYEQYF. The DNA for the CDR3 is TGCAGCGCGGGACAGACAAACTACGAGCAGTACTTC.

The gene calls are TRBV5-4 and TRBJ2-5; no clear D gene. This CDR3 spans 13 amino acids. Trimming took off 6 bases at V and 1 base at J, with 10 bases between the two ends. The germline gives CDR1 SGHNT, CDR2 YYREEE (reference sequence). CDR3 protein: CASTLPPQETQYF. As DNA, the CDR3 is TGTGCCAGCACCCTACCCCCCCAAGAGACCCAGTACTTC. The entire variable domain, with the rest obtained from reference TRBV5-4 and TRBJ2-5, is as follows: ETGVTQSPTHLIKTRGQQVTLRCSSQSGHNTVSWYQQALGQGPQFIFQYYREEENGRGNFPPRFSGLQFPNYSSELNVNALELDDSALYLCASTLPPQETQYFGPGTRLLVL.

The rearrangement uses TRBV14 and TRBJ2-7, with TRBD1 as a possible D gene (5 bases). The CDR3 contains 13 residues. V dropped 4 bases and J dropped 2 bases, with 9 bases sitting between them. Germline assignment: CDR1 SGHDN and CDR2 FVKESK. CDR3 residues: CASSPDRTYEQYF. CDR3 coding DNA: TGTGCCAGCAGCCCCGACAGAACCTACGAGCAGTACTTC.

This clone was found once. In DNA, the CDR3 is TGTGCCTGGAAGAGCGGGAGCTCCTACAATGAGCAGTTCTTC. It specifies CAWKSGSSYNEQFF. V is TRBV30 and J is TRBJ2-1; 8 nucleotides agree with TRBD2. Trimming at V came to 4 bases and at J to 0 bases, leaving 2 bases not matched to a gene. Germline CDR1 GTSNPN, CDR2 SVGIG (reference sequence). CDR3 length: 14 residues.

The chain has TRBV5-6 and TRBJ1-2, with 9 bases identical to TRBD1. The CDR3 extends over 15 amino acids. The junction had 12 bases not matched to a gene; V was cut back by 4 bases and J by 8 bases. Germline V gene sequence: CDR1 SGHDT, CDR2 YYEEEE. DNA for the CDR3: TGTGCCAGCAGCCCACCGGGACAGGGCTCGGGAGGCTACACCTTC. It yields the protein CASSPPGQGSGGYTF.

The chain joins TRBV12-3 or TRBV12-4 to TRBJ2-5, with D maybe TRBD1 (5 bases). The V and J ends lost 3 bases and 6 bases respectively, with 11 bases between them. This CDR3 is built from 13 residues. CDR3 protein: CASSFSGLKTQYF. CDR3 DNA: TGTGCCAGCAGTTTCTCAGGGTTAAAGACCCAGTACTTC.

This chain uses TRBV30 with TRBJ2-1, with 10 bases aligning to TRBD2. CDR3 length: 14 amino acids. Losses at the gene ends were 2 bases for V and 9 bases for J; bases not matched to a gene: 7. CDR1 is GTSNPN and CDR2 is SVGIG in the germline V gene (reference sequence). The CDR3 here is CAWSPLAGVGEQFF. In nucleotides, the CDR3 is TGTGCCTGGAGTCCGCTAGCGGGAGTAGGTGAGCAGTTCTTC.

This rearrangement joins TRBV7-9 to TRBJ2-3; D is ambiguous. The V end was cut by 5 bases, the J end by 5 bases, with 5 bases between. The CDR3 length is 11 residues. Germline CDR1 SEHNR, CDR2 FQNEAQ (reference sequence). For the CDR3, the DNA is TGTGCCAGCAGCCAACTAGATACGCAGTATTTT. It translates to CASSQLDTQYF. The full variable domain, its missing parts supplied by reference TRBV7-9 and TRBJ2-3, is DTGVSQNPRHKITKRGQNVTFRCDPISEHNRLYWYRQTLGQGPEFLTYFQNEAQLEKSRLLSDRFSAERPKGSFSTLEIQRTEQGDSAMYLCASSQLDTQYFGPGTRLTVL.

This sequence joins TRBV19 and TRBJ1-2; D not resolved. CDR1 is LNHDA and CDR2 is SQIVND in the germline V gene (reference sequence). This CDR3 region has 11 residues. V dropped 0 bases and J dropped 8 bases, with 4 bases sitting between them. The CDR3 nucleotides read TGTGCCAGTAGTATAGATCGGGGCTACACCTTC. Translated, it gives CASSIDRGYTF.

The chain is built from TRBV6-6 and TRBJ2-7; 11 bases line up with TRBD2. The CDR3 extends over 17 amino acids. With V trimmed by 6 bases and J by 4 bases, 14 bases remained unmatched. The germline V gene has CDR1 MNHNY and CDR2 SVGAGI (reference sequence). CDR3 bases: TGTGCCAGCAGCCGACTGACTAGCGGGGTTAAAGGATACGAGCAGTACTTC. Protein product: CASSRLTSGVKGYEQYF.

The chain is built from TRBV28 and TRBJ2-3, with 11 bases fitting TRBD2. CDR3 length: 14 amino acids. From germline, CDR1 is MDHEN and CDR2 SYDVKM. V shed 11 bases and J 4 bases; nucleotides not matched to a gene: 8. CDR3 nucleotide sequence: TGTGCCGCCGCTCCGGGACTAGCGGCAGATACGCAGTATTTT. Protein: CAAAPGLAADTQYF.

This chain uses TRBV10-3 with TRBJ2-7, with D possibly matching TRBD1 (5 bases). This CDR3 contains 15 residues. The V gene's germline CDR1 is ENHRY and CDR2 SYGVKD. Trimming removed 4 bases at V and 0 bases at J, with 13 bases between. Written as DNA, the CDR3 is TGTGCCATCAGTGTCTGGGGCGAAAGCTCCTACGAGCAGTACTTC. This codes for CAISVWGESSYEQYF.

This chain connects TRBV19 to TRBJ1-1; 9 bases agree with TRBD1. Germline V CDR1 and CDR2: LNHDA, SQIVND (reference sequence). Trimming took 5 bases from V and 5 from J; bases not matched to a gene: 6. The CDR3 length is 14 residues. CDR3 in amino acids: CASSGTGIGTEAFF. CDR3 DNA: TGTGCCAGTAGTGGGACAGGGATCGGAACTGAAGCTTTCTTT.

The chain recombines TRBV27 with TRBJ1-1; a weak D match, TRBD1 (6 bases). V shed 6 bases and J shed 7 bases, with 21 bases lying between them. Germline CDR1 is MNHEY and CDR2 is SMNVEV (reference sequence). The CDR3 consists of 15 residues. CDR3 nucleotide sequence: TGTGCCAGCAGAACGGGGGGCGCAGGAGCCCGTGAAGCTTTCTTT. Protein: CASRTGGAGAREAFF.

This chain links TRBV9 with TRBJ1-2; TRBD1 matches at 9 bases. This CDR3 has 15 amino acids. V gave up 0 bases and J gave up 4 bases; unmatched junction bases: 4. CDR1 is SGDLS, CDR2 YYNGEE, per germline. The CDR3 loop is CASSVATGGVYGYTF. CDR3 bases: TGTGCCAGCAGCGTAGCTACAGGGGGCGTCTATGGCTACACCTTC.

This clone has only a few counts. The CDR3 spells CASSDRREGDYTF. The CDR3 DNA reads TGTGCCAGCAGTGACCGGCGGGAAGGGGACTACACCTTC. V and J are TRBV2 and TRBJ1-2; perhaps TRBD1 as D (5 bases). V lost 3 bases to trimming and J lost 10 bases, with 15 bases between them. The CDR3 totals 13 residues. Germline lookup yields CDR1 SNHLY and CDR2 FYNNEI. Together with reference TRBV2 and TRBJ1-2, the CDR3 gives the full variable domain: EPEVTQTPSHQVTQMGQEVILRCVPISNHLYFYWYRQILGQKVEFLVSFYNNEISEKSEIFDDQFSVERPDGSNFTLKIRSTKLEDSAMYFCASSDRREGDYTFGSGTRLTVV.

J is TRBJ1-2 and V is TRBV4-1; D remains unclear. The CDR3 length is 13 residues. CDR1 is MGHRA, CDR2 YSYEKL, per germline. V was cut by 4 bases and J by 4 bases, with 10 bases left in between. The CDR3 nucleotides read TGCGCCAGCAGCCCTAAGTATCTCTATGGCTACACCTTC. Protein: CASSPKYLYGYTF.

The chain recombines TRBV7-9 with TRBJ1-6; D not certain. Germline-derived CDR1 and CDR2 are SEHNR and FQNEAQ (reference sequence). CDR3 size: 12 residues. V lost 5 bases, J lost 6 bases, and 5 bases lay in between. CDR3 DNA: TGTGCCAGCAGCGACATTAATTCACCCCTCCACTTT. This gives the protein CASSDINSPLHF.

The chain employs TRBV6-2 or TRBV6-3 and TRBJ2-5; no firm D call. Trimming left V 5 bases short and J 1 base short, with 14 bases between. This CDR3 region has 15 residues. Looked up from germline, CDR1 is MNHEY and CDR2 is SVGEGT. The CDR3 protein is CASSLGPYRQETQYF. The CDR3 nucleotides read TGTGCCAGCAGTCTGGGCCCGTATCGCCAAGAGACCCAGTACTTC.

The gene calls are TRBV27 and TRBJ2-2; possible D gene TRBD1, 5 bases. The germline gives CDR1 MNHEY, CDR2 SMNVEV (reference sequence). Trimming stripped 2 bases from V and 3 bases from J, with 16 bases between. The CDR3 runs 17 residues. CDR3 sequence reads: CASSLVGWGDDTGELFF. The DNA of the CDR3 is TGTGCCAGCAGTTTAGTAGGATGGGGCGATGACACCGGGGAGCTGTTTTTT.

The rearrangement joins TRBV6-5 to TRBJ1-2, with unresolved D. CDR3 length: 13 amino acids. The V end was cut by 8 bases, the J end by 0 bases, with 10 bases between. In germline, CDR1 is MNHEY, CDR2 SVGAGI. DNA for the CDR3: TGTGCCAGCGCGCGGGTCCCTAACTATGGCTACACCTTC. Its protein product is CASARVPNYGYTF.